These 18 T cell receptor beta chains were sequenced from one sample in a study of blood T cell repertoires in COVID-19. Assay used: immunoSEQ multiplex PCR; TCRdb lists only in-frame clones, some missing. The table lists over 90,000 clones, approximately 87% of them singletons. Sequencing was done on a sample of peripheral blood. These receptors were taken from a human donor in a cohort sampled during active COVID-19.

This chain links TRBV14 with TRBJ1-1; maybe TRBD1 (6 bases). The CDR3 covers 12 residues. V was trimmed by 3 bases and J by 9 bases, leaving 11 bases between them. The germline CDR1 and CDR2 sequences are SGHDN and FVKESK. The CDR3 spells CASSHMDRQAFF. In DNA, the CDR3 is TGTGCCAGCAGCCATATGGACAGACAAGCTTTCTTT.

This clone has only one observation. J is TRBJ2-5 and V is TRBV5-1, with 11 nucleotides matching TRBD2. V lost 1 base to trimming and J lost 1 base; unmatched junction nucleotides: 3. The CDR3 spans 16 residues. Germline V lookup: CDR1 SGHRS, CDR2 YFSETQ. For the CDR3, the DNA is TGCGCCAGCAGCTTGAGTCTAGCGGGAGGCCAAGAGACCCAGTACTTC. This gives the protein CASSLSLAGGQETQYF.

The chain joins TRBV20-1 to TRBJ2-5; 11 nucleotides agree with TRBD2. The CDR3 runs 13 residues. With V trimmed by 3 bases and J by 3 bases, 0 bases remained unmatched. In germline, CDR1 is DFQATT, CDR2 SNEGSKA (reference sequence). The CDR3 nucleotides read TGCAGTGCTAGTAGCGGGAGGGAAGAGACCCAGTACTTC. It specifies CSASSGREETQYF.

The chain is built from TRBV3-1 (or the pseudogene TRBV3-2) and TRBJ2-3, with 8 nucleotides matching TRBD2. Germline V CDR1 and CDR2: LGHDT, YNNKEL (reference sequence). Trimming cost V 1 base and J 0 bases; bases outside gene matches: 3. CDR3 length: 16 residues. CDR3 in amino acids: CASSQGASGSTDTQYF. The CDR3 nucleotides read TGTGCCAGCAGCCAAGGGGCTAGCGGGAGCACAGATACGCAGTATTTT.

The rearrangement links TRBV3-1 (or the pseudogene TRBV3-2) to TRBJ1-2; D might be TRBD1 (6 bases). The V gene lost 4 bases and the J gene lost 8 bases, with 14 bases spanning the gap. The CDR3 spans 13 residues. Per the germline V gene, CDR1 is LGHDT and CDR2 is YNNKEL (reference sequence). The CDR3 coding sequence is TGTGCCAGCAGCCCCCTCGAGGGGGTAGGCTACACCTTC. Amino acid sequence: CASSPLEGVGYTF.

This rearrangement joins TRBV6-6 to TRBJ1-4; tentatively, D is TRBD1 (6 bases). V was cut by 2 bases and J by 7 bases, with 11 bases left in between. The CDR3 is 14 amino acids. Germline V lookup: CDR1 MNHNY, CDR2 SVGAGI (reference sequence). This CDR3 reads CASSYAGDSEKLFF. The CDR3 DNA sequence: TGTGCCAGCAGTTACGCAGGGGATAGTGAAAAACTGTTTTTT.

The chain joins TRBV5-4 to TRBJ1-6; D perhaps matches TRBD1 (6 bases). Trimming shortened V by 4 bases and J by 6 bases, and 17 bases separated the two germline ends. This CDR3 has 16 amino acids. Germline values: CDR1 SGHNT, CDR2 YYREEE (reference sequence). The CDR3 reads CASSLRAGDGNSPLHF. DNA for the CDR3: TGTGCCAGCAGCCTCAGAGCAGGGGATGGTAATTCACCCCTCCACTTT.

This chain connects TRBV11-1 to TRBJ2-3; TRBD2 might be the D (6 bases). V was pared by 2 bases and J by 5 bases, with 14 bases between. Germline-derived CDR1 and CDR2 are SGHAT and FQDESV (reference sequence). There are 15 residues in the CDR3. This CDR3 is CASSLSGGPGDTQYF. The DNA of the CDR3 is TGTGCCAGCAGCTTATCCGGAGGGCCAGGAGATACGCAGTATTTT.

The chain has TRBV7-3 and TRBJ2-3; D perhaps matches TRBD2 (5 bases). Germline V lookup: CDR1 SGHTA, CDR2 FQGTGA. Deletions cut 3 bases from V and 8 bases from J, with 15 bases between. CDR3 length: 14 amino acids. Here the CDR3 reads CASSLTKGEGTQYF. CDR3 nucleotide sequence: TGTGCCAGCAGCTTGACTAAGGGTGAGGGTACGCAGTATTTT.

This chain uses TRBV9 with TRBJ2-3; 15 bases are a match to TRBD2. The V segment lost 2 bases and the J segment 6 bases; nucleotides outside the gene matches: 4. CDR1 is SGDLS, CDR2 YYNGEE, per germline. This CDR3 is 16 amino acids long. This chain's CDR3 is CASSVGLAGGPDTQYF. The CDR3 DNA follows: TGTGCCAGCAGCGTCGGACTAGCGGGAGGGCCGGATACGCAGTATTTT.

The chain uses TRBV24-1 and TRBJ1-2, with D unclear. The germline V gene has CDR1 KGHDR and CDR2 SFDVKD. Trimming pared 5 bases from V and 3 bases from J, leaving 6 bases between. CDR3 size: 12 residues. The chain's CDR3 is CATSGGHYGYTF. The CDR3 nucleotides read TGTGCCACCAGTGGAGGGCACTATGGCTACACCTTC.

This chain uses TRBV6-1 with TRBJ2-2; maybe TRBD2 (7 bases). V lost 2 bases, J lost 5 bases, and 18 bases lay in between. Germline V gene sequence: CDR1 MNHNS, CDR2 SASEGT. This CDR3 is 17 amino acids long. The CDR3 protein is CASSENGGRVPTGELFF. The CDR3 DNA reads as TGTGCCAGCAGTGAAAACGGGGGGCGCGTACCAACCGGGGAGCTGTTTTTT.

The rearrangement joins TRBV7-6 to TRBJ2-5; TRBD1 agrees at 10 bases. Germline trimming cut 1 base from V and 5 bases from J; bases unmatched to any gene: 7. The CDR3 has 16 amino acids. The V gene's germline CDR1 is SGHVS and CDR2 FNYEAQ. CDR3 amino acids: CASSLGGGTGDETQYF. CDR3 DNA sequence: TGTGCCAGCAGCTTAGGAGGTGGGACAGGGGACGAGACCCAGTACTTC.

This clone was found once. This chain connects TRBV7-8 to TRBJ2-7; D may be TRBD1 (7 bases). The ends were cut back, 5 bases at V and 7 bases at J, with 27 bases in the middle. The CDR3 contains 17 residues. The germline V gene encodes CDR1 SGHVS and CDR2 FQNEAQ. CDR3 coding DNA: TGTGCCAGCAGCGCCCTGGGACGGACTACAGGGGTCGTTGAGCAGTACTTC. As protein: CASSALGRTTGVVEQYF.

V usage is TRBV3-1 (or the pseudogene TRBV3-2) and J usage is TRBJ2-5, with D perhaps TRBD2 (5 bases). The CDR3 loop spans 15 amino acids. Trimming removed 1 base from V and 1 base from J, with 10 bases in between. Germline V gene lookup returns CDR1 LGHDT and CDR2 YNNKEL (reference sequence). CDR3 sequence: CASSQGMGAQETQYF. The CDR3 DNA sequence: TGTGCCAGCAGCCAAGGGATGGGAGCCCAAGAGACCCAGTACTTC.

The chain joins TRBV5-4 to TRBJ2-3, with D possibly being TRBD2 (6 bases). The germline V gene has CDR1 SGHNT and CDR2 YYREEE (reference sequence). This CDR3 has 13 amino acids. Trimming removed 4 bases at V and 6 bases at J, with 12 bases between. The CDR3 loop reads CASSRRGGDTQYF. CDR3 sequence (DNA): TGTGCCAGCAGCCGCCGGGGAGGCGATACGCAGTATTTT. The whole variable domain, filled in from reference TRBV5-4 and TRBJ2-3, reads ETGVTQSPTHLIKTRGQQVTLRCSSQSGHNTVSWYQQALGQGPQFIFQYYREEENGRGNFPPRFSGLQFPNYSSELNVNALELDDSALYLCASSRRGGDTQYFGPGTRLTVL.

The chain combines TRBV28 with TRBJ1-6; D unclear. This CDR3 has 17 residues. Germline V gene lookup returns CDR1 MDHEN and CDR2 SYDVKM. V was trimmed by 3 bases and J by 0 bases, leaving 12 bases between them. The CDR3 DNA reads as TGTGCCAGCAGTTTTCTGGCAGGAAGCTCCTATAATTCACCCCTCCACTTT. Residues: CASSFLAGSSYNSPLHF.

CDR3 sequence reads: CASNSRLESAAGREAFF. The CDR3 DNA follows: TGTGCCAGCAACAGTCGACTAGAGTCGGCCGCAGGGAGGGAGGCTTTCTTT. The chain recombines TRBV7-2 with TRBJ1-1; a weak D match, TRBD1 (5 bases). The CDR3 length is 17 residues. V lost 7 bases, J lost 11 bases, and 32 bases lay in between. The germline V gene has CDR1 SGHTA and CDR2 FQGNSA.